Following are 2 T cell receptor beta chains from one sample sequenced in a study of OX40 agonist ivuxolimab in advanced cancers. Here immunoSEQ multiplex PCR was the method, and the copy in TCRdb shows in-frame clones only, minus some. Here the sample spans 35,000 to 45,000 clones, over 75% being singletons. This material consisted of CD4+ or CD8+ T cells sorted from blood, taken in a trial of the OX40 agonist ivuxolimab. These receptors came from an adult with an advanced solid tumor such as melanoma, head and neck, liver or kidney cancer.

The rearrangement uses TRBV11-2 and TRBJ2-2, with TRBD2 matching over 12 bases. CDR3 length: 16 residues. J gave up 6 bases and V 5 bases, and 7 bases lay outside the gene matches. Per the germline V gene, CDR1 is SGHAT and CDR2 is FQNNGV. The CDR3 is CASSILLAGGPGELFF. The CDR3 bases are TGTGCCAGCAGCATCTTACTAGCGGGGGGCCCCGGGGAGCTGTTTTTT. The full variable domain, with the rest looked up from reference TRBV11-2 and TRBJ2-2, is EAGVAQSPRYKIIEKRQSVAFWCNPISGHATLYWYQQILGQGPKLLIQFQNNGVVDDSQLPKDRFSAERLKGVDSTLKIQPAKLEDSAVYLCASSILLAGGPGELFFGEGSRLTVL.

V is TRBV9 and J is TRBJ2-2; 9 bases are shared with TRBD2. V lost 0 bases to trimming and J lost 5 bases; unmatched junction nucleotides: 5. This CDR3 contains 16 residues. CDR1 is SGDLS, CDR2 YYNGEE, per germline. Here the CDR3 reads CASSVGQRGETGELFF. As DNA, the CDR3 is TGTGCCAGCAGCGTAGGGCAGCGGGGGGAAACCGGGGAGCTGTTTTTT.